Below, 3 T cell receptor beta chains from the same sample are listed, as sequenced in a study of blood T cell repertoires in COVID-19. Profiled with immunoSEQ multiplex PCR; TCRdb holds only in-frame clones, not every one. The sample includes around 160,000 clones, about nine tenths of them seen just once. Sequenced material: peripheral blood. These receptors originate from a human donor in a cohort sampled during active COVID-19.

The chain is built from TRBV5-6 and TRBJ2-5; 10 bases agree with TRBD2. J lost 4 bases, V lost 1 base, and 4 bases had no gene match. The germline V gene encodes CDR1 SGHDT and CDR2 YYEEEE. The CDR3 sequence is 15 residues long. CDR3 residues: CASSLLAGVAETQYF. Here the CDR3 DNA reads TGTGCCAGCAGCTTGCTAGCGGGAGTGGCAGAGACCCAGTACTTC.

The chain is built from TRBV29-1 and TRBJ1-5; D is undetermined. Looked up from germline, CDR1 is SQVTM and CDR2 is ANQGSEA. The CDR3 is 14 amino acids. V was clipped by 6 bases and J by 2 bases, with 14 bases between them. The CDR3 region is CSVKDGGGNQPQHF. CDR3 sequence (DNA): TGCAGCGTCAAAGATGGAGGTGGCAATCAGCCCCAGCATTTT.

V gene TRBV10-3 combines with J gene TRBJ2-7; TRBD1 matches 7 bases. The trim removed 9 bases at V and 2 bases at J, leaving 10 bases unmatched. Germline CDR1 reads ENHRY; CDR2 reads SYGVKD. The CDR3 is made up of 14 amino acids. For the CDR3, the DNA is TGTGCCATAGGGAACCGGGACAGCCCCTACGAGCAGTACTTC. This codes for CAIGNRDSPYEQYF.